The present entry profiles one T cell receptor (beta chain) with its context. Its antigen is not identified. cDNA specific to TCR beta was made from roughly 500 ng of total RNA, with a constant-region primer employed for priming. Slightly modified ARM-PCR with three nested multiplex PCR rounds yielded TCR beta libraries. Investigators reported that the first two PCR rounds, at 10 to 11 cycles each, used TRBV1-TRBV30 forward primers with a C-beta reverse primer. TCRdb reprocessed the multiplex PCR reads with MiXCR, giving one entry per CDR3 protein. The repertoire has 310,000 or so distinct CDR3 sequences, 45% to 70% of them found once; the top ten carry 15% to 20%. The sample originates from a study of tumor-infiltrating lymphocytes in primary liver carcinoma. Across the whole study: The patients included men and women who were aged 30 to 69 years. Regardless of tissue type, samples showed similar yields of roughly 3.65 to 7.5 million productive TCRbeta reads. Whole-study findings and limits: Because the samples were bulk unsorted, the study did not compare CD4+ and CD8+ repertoires.

Alongside blood RNA obtained from unsorted whole blood, germline DNA was also extracted. Around 4 milliliters of peripheral blood were drawn presurgically. After removal of 0 bases from V and 3 bases from J, the junction contained 1 base not matched to a gene. The CDR3 is made up of 15 amino acids. Germline V gene sequence: CDR1 SGHTS, CDR2 YDEGEE. The clonotype originates from a woman aged 30 to 39 with primary liver carcinoma and hepatitis B virus infection. Input material: peripheral blood. The gene calls are TRBV5-8 and TRBJ1-4, with 8 bases fitting TRBD1. CDR3 sequence (DNA): TGTGCCAGCAGCTTGGGGACAGGGTCTAATGAAAAACTGTTTTTT. This encodes CASSLGTGSNEKLFF.